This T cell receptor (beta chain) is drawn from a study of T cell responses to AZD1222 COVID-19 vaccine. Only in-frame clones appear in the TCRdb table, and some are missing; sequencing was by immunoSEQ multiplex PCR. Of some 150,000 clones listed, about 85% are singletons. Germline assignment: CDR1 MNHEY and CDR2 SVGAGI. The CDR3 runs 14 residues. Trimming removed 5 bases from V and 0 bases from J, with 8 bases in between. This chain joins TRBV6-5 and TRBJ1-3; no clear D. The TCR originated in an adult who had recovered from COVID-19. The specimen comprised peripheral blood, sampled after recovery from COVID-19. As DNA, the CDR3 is TGTGCCAGCAGTCCCTCCGGCTCTGGAAACACCATATATTTT. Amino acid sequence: CASSPSGSGNTIYF.